This entry describes one T cell receptor (beta chain). Its antigen is still unknown. This sample is drawn from a study of shared clonotypes between healthy human individuals. Study findings and constraints: Collection of samples was limited to blood; tissue repertoires likely differ. Naive CD4 clonotypes overlapped across a handful of donors at about 5.3%.

The table came from immunoSEQ multiplex PCR; TCRdb's copy has only in-frame clones and leaves some out. The sample contains roughly 2,000,000 clones, approximately 94% of which appear only once. V was clipped by 2 bases and J by 4 bases, with 2 bases between them. The CDR3 length is 12 residues. Germline assignment: CDR1 MGHDK and CDR2 SYGVNS. Positive CCR7 selection of CD45RO-negative cells yielded the naive CD8 cells, and terminally differentiated effector memory CD45RA+ cells were excluded. Caucasian adults living in Nashville, Tennessee, provided all samples. This clonotype was obtained from a man between 18 and 29 years old in good health. Sequencing used naive CD8+ T cells sorted from blood. The chain recombines TRBV25-1 with TRBJ2-2, with D unresolved. The CDR3 bases are TGTGCCAGCAGTGAACCCACCGGGGAGCTGTTTTTT. Its translation is CASSEPTGELFF.